The clone carrying this TCR beta chain was seen a few times. Its antigen is still unknown. The data are from a study of tumor-infiltrating lymphocytes in glioblastoma multiforme. TCR beta libraries were built from RNA through three nested multiplex PCR rounds using modified ARM-PCR. No unique molecular identifiers were described for these TCRB libraries. One entry per CDR3 protein results from TCRdb running MiXCR on the multiplex PCR reads. The repertoire consists of 25,000 to 35,000 distinct CDR3 sequences, with approximately 66% occurring once and the leading ten covering 33%. Overall study results and limits: Functional subtype sorting of these T cells was not performed. TCR plus mutation findings rest on a single glioblastoma patient. RNA-based TCR sequencing may distort clone frequencies, since cells carry unequal TCR transcript numbers.

Sequenced input: brain tumor tissue. This clonotype was sampled from a male donor with glioblastoma.

In DNA, the CDR3 is TGTGCCTGGACACCGTATCGAATTGGGGCCAACGTCCTGACTTTC. It is translated as CAWTPYRIGANVLTF. V usage is TRBV30 and J usage is TRBJ2-6, with D uncertain. CDR3 length equals 15 residues. Germline-derived CDR1 and CDR2 are GTSNPN and SVGIG (reference sequence). The ends were cut back, 4 bases at V and 3 bases at J, with 13 bases in the middle.